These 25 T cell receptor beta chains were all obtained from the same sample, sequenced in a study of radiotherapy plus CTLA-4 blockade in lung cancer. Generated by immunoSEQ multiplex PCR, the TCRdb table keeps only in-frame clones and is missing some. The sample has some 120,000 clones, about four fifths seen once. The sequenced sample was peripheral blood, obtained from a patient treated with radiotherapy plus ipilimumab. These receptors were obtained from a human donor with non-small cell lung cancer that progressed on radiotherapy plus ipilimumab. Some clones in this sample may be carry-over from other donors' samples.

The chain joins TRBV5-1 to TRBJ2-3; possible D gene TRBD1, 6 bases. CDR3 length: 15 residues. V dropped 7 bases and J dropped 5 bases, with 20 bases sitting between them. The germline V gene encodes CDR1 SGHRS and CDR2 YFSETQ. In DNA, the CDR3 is TGCGCCAGCGCAAACCCACAGGGCGCCGGAGATACGCAGTATTTT. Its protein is CASANPQGAGDTQYF. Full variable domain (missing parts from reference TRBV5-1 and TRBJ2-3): KAGVTQTPRYLIKTRGQQVTLSCSPISGHRSVSWYQQTPGQGLQFLFEYFSETQRNKGNFPGRFSGRQFSNSRSEMNVSTLELGDSALYLCASANPQGAGDTQYFGPGTRLTVL.

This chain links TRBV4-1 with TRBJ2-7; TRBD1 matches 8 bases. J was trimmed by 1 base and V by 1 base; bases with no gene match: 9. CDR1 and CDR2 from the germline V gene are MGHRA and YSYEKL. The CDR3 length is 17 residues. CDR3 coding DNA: TGCGCCAGCAGCCAAGGTGGGGGACAGGTACTTTCCTACGAGCAGTACTTC. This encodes CASSQGGGQVLSYEQYF.

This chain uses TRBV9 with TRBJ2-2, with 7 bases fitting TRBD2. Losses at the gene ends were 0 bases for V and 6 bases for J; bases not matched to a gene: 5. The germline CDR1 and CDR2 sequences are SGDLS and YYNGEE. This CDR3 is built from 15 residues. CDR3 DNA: TGTGCCAGCAGCGTAGGTGCGGGGGACGCCGGGGAGCTGTTTTTT. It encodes CASSVGAGDAGELFF.

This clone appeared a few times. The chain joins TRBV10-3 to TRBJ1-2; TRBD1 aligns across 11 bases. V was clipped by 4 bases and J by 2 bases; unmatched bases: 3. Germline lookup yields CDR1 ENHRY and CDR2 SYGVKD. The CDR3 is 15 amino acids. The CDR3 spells CAISGTGGHNYGYTF. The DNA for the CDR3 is TGTGCCATCAGTGGGACAGGGGGCCACAACTATGGCTACACCTTC.

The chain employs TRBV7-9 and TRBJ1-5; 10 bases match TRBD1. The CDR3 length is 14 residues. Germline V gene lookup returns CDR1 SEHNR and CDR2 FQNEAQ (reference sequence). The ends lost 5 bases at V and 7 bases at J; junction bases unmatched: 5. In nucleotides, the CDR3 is TGTGCCAGCAGCCGGGGACAGGGGCCCCAGCCCCAGCATTTT. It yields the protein CASSRGQGPQPQHF.

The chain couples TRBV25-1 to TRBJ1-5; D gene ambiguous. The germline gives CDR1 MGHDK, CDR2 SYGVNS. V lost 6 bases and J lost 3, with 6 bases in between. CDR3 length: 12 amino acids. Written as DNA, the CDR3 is TGTGCCAGCAGAATGAACAATCAGCCCCAGCATTTT. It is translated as CASRMNNQPQHF.

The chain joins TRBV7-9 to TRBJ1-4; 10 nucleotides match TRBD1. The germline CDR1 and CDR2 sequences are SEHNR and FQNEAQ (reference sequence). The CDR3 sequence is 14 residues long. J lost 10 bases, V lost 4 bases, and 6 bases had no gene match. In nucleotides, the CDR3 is TGTGCCAGCAGCTACAGACAGGGGGCGAGAAAACTGTTTTTT. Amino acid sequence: CASSYRQGARKLFF.

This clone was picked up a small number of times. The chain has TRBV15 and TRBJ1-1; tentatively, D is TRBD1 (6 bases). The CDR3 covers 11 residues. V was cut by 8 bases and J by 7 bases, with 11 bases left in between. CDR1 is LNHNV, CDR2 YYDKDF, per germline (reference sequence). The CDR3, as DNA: TGTGCCACCCGGGACACTCGTGAAGCTTTCTTT. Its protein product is CATRDTREAFF.

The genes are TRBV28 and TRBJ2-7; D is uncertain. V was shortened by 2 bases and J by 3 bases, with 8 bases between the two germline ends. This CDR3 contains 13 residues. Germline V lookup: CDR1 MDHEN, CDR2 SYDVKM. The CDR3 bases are TGTGCCAGCAGTTTAACCAGTCTCTACGAGCAGTACTTC. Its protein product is CASSLTSLYEQYF.

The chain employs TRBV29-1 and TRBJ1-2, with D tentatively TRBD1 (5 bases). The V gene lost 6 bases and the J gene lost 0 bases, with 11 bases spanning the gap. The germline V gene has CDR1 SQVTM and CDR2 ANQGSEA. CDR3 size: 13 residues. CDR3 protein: CSVLTDANYGYTF. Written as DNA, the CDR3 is TGCAGCGTCCTGACAGATGCTAACTATGGCTACACCTTC.

The CDR3 reads CASSFGRGRLTEAFF. Written as DNA, the CDR3 is TGTGCCAGCAGTTTCGGCAGGGGGCGTCTCACTGAAGCTTTCTTT. The chain is built from TRBV28 and TRBJ1-1; the match to TRBD1 covers 8 bases. Per the germline V gene, CDR1 is MDHEN and CDR2 is SYDVKM. CDR3 length equals 15 residues. V gave up 3 bases and J gave up 4 bases; unmatched junction bases: 7.

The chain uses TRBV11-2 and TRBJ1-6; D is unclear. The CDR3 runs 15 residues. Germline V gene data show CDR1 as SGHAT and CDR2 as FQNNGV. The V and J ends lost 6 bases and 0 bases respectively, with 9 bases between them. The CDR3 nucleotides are TGTGCCAGCAGAACCGGGAGCTCCTATAATTCACCCCTCCACTTT. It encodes CASRTGSSYNSPLHF.

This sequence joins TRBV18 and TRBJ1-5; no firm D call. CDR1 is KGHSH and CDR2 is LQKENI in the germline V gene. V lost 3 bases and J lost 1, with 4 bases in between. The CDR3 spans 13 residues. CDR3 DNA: TGTGCCAGCTCACCGGCCAGCAATCAGCCCCAGCATTTT. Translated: CASSPASNQPQHF.

CDR3 in amino acids: CATSRDLHRAITF. Here the CDR3 DNA reads TGTGCCACCAGCAGAGATCTTCACAGGGCAATCACCTTC. This chain joins TRBV15 and TRBJ1-2; D may be TRBD1 (6 bases). This CDR3 region has 13 residues. Deletions cut 0 bases from V and 13 bases from J, with 15 bases between. Per the germline V gene, CDR1 is LNHNV and CDR2 is YYDKDF (reference sequence).

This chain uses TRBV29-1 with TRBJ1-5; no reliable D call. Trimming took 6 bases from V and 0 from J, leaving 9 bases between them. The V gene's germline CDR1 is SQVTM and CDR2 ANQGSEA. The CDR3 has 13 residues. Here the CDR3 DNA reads TGCAGCGTGGTCTGGAGTAGCAATCAGCCCCAGCATTTT. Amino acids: CSVVWSSNQPQHF.

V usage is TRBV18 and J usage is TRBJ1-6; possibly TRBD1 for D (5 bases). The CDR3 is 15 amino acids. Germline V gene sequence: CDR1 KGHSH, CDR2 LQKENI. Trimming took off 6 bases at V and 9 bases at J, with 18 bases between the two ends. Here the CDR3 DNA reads TGTGCCAGCTCCCCCCCGGGGGTCAGCGGTTCACCCCTCCACTTT. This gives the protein CASSPPGVSGSPLHF.

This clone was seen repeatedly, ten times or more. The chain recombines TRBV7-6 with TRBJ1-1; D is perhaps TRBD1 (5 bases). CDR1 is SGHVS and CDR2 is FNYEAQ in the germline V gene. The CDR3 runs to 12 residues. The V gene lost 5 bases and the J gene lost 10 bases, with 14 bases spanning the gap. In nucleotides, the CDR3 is TGTGCCAGCAGCCCCTGGGGGGAGGGAGCTTTCTTT. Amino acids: CASSPWGEGAFF.

The CDR3 coding sequence is TGTGCCAGCAGTTACGGCAGCTATGGCTACACCTTC. It is translated as CASSYGSYGYTF. This chain joins TRBV6-5 and TRBJ1-2; no definite D call. The V and J ends lost 2 bases and 4 bases respectively, with 5 bases between them. Germline V gene sequence: CDR1 MNHEY, CDR2 SVGAGI. CDR3 length equals 12 residues.

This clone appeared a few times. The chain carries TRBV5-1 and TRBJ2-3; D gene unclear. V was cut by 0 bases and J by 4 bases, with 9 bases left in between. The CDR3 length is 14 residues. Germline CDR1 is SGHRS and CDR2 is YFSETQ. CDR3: CASSLDLRPDTQYF. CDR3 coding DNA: TGCGCCAGCAGCTTGGACCTACGCCCAGATACGCAGTATTTT.

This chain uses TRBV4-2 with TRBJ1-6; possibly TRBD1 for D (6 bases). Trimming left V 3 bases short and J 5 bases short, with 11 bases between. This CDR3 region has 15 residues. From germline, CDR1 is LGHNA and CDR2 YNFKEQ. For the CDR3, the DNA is TGTGCCAGCAGCCAGGATTGGACAGATAATTCACCCCTCCACTTT. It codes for CASSQDWTDNSPLHF.

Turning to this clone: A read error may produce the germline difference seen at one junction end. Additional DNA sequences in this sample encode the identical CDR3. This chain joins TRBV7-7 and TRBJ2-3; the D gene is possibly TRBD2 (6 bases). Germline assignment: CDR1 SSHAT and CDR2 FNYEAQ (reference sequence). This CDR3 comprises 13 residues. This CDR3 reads CASSLAGSDTQYF. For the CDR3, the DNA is TGTGCTAGCAGCTTGGCGGGATCAGATACGCAGTATTTT.

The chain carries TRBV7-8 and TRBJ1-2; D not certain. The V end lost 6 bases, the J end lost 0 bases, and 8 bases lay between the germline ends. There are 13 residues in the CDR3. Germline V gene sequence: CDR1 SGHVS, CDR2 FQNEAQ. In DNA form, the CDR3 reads TGTGCCAGCAGAACGGGTGCTAACTATGGCTACACCTTC. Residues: CASRTGANYGYTF.

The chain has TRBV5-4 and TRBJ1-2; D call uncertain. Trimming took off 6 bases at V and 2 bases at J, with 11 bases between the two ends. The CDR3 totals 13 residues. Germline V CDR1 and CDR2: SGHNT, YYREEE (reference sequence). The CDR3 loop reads CASTSLRNYGYTF. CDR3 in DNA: TGTGCCAGCACCTCGTTGCGAAACTATGGCTACACCTTC.

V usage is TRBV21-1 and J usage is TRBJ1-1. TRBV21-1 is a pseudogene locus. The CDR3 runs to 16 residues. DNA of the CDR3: TGTGCCAGCAGCAAACGTGACGGGGTCGGTTTCTTCGGAGCTTTCTTT. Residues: CASSKRDGVGFFGAFF.

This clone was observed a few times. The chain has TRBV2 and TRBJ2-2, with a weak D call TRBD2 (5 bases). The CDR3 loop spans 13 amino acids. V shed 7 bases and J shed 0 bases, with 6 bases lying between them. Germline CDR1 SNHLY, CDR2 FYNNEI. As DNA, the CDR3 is TGTGCCAGCATGAGGGCGAACACCGGGGAGCTGTTTTTT. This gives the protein CASMRANTGELFF.